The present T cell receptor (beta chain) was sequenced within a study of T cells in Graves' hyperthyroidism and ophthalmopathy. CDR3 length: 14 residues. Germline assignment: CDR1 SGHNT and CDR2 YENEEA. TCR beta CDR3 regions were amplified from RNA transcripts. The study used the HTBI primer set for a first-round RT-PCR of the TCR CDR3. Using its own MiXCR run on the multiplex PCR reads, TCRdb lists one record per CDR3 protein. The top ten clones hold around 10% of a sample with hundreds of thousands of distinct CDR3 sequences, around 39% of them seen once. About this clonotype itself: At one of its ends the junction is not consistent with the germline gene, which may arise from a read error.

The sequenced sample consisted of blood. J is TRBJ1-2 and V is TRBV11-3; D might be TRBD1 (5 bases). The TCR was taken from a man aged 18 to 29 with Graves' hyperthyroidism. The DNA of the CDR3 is TGTGCCAGCAGCTTAGCGGGGCTGGACTATAGCTACACCTTC. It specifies CASSLAGLDYSYTF.